These 12 T cell receptor beta chains share one sample of origin, sequenced in a study of cytomegalovirus exposure and HLA in healthy donors. PCR used 60 Vbeta primers and 13 Jbeta primers. The repertoire was sequenced with immunoSEQ multiplex PCR; TCRdb's copy has only in-frame clones and lacks some. The data hold 130,000 or so clones, with approximately 57% observed a single time. Sequencing used PBMCs. These receptors came from a male donor in good health and CMV-seronegative.

Turning to this clone: Germline and junction disagree at one end, which may indicate a read error. The genes are TRBV7-9 and TRBJ2-3; D uncertain. There are 12 residues in the CDR3. Looked up from germline, CDR1 is SEHNR and CDR2 is FQNEAQ (reference sequence). The CDR3 coding sequence is TGTTCCAGCAGCCTTAGAGGAGATACGCAGTATTTT. The encoded protein is CSSSLRGDTQYF.

This clone came up a few times. CDR3 nucleotide sequence: TGTGCCAGCAGCCGACAGGGAGGCGGCTACACCTTC. Residues: CASSRQGGGYTF. The rearrangement uses TRBV7-9 and TRBJ1-2, with 7 bases fitting TRBD1. Per the germline V gene, CDR1 is SEHNR and CDR2 is FQNEAQ (reference sequence). The V segment lost 5 bases and the J segment 8 bases; nucleotides outside the gene matches: 5. The CDR3 is 12 amino acids.

In DNA form, the CDR3 reads TGTGCCATCAGTCGACAGGAGAGCTCCTACGAGCAGTACTTC. Translation: CAISRQESSYEQYF. The rearrangement uses TRBV10-3 and TRBJ2-7; possibly TRBD1 for D (6 bases). CDR3 size: 14 residues. CDR1 and CDR2 from the germline V gene are ENHRY and SYGVKD. The V and J ends lost 5 bases and 0 bases respectively, with 11 bases between them.

CDR3 protein: CASSSSGGRTTGELFF. CDR3 sequence (DNA): TGTGCCAGCAGCTCTTCGGGGGGCCGGACCACCGGGGAGCTGTTTTTT. The rearrangement links TRBV5-4 to TRBJ2-2; possibly TRBD2 for D (7 bases). Trimming removed 3 bases at V and 4 bases at J, with 16 bases between. The CDR3 spans 16 residues. The germline V gene encodes CDR1 SGHNT and CDR2 YYREEE (reference sequence).

This clone appeared a few times. One junction end does not reproduce the germline sequence, and a read error may be involved. The chain is built from TRBV7-7 and TRBJ2-7; D perhaps matches TRBD1 (6 bases). The CDR3 is 15 amino acids. The germline CDR1 and CDR2 sequences are SSHAT and FNYEAQ (reference sequence). CDR3 coding DNA: TGTGCTAGCAGCTTAGCAGAGGGACACATCTACGAGCAGTACTTC. This gives the protein CASSLAEGHIYEQYF. The full variable domain, completed using reference TRBV7-7 and TRBJ2-7, is GAGVSQSPRYKVTKRGQDVTLRCDPISSHATLYWYQQALGQGPEFLTYFNYEAQPDKSGLPSDRFSAERPEGSISTLTIQRTEQRDSAMYRCASSLAEGHIYEQYFGPGTRLTVT.

The CDR3 is CASSYSQGWDTEAFF. In DNA, the CDR3 is TGTGCCAGCAGTTACTCCCAGGGTTGGGACACTGAAGCTTTCTTT. This chain links TRBV6-6 with TRBJ1-1; possibly TRBD1 for D (5 bases). The CDR3 is 15 residues long. Trimming shortened V by 0 bases and J by 3 bases, and 11 bases separated the two germline ends. Germline lookup yields CDR1 MNHNY and CDR2 SVGAGI (reference sequence).

CDR3 bases: TGTGCCAGCAGATACGGACAGGGTATTTCCTACGAGCAGTACTTC. Translated: CASRYGQGISYEQYF. This chain joins TRBV28 and TRBJ2-7; 8 bases fit TRBD1. With 6 bases clipped from V and 1 base from J, the junction kept 8 bases outside the gene matches. Germline V gene data show CDR1 as MDHEN and CDR2 as SYDVKM. This CDR3 has 15 residues.

The J gene is TRBJ2-1, the V gene TRBV7-2; 7 bases map to TRBD1. Germline loops: CDR1 SGHTA, CDR2 FQGNSA. Germline trimming cut 1 base from V and 5 bases from J; bases unmatched to any gene: 5. There are 15 residues in the CDR3. CDR3 sequence reads: CASSLDRGANNEQFF. The CDR3 DNA reads TGTGCCAGCAGCTTAGACAGGGGTGCCAACAATGAGCAGTTCTTC.

J is TRBJ2-7 and V is TRBV14; D possibly corresponds to TRBD2 (6 bases). Germline V gives CDR1 SGHDN, CDR2 FVKESK. This CDR3 spans 15 amino acids. V lost 1 base to trimming and J lost 4 bases, with 14 bases between them. CDR3 amino acids: CASSQGGTRGYEQYF. CDR3 DNA sequence: TGTGCCAGCAGCCAAGGAGGGACTCGAGGTTACGAGCAGTACTTC.

The genes are TRBV19 and TRBJ2-1, with D maybe TRBD1 (5 bases). The CDR3 is 15 amino acids. Germline V lookup: CDR1 LNHDA, CDR2 SQIVND (reference sequence). With 1 base removed from V and 1 base from J, the gap between germline ends came to 8 bases. Written as DNA, the CDR3 is TGTGCCAGTAGTATAGGTCCAGGGTCCTACAATGAGCAGTTCTTC. It encodes CASSIGPGSYNEQFF.

The chain uses TRBV7-3 and TRBJ1-1; a possible D gene is TRBD1 (5 bases). The CDR3 length is 15 residues. V lost 4 bases and J lost 8, with 20 bases in between. Germline V gene data show CDR1 as SGHTA and CDR2 as FQGTGA. The DNA for the CDR3 is TGTGCCAGCAGCTCGAATCCCATAACAGGCGGCGAAGCTTTCTTT. Amino acid sequence: CASSSNPITGGEAFF.

This clone was seen only once. V gene TRBV15 combines with J gene TRBJ2-5, with 9 positions matching TRBD2. Germline CDR1 LNHNV, CDR2 YYDKDF (reference sequence). J gave up 5 bases and V 1 base, and 8 bases lay outside the gene matches. This CDR3 has 16 amino acids. The CDR3 DNA sequence: TGTGCCACCAGCAGAGGGAGTAGCGGGGGCGGGGAGACCCAGTACTTC. Its protein is CATSRGSSGGGETQYF.